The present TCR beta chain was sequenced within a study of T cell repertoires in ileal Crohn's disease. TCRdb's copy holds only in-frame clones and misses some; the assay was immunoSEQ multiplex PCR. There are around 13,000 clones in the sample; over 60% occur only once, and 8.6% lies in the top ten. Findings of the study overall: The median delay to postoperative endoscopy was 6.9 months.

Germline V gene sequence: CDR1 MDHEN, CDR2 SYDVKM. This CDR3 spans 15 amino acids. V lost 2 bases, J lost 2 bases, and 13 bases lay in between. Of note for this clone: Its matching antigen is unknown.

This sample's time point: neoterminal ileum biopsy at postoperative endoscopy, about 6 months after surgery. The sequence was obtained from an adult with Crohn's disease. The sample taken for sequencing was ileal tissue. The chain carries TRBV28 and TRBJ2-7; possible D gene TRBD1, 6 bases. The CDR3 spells CASSLIGTGTYEQYF. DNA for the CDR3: TGTGCCAGCAGTTTAATAGGAACAGGGACCTACGAGCAGTACTTC.